The following is a TCR beta chain sequence with its context. Trimming removed 5 bases from V and 9 bases from J, with 16 bases in between. Per the germline V gene, CDR1 is MNHNY and CDR2 is SVGAGI (reference sequence). This CDR3 comprises 14 residues. Per the study methods: Amplification from reference gene primers served as the basis for estimated nucleated cell counts. TCRdb's copy holds only in-frame clones and misses some; the assay was immunoSEQ multiplex PCR. The V and J calls and clone size are taken from that table; D and trimming were inferred from the DNA. Of around 140,000 clones in the sample, around 87% were seen once. The sample is drawn from a study of blood T cell repertoires in COVID-19.

This sequence was found in a man aged 50 to 60 with active COVID-19. Sequenced input: peripheral blood. V gene TRBV6-6 combines with J gene TRBJ2-2; tentative D call: TRBD2 (6 bases). CDR3 protein: CASSPGGAWRELFF. The DNA for the CDR3 is TGTGCCAGCAGTCCCGGGGGAGCTTGGCGGGAGCTGTTTTTT.